This T cell receptor (beta chain) was captured in a study of cytomegalovirus exposure and HLA in healthy donors. Study observations and caveats: Productive status was seen about 90% or about 30% of the time for most TCR beta V segments in an earlier analysis. Specific recognition of CMV antigens was confirmed in vitro for three chains (all CMV-associated).

In regard to this clone: Antigen unknown. Within the sample, other DNA sequences also encode this same CDR3.

In the PCR, 60 Vbeta and 13 Jbeta primers were used. TCRdb's copy holds only in-frame clones and misses some; the assay was immunoSEQ multiplex PCR. Of 200,000 to 250,000 clones in the sample, about four fifths were seen once. The TCR was taken from a woman aged 40 to 55 in good health and CMV-seropositive. Sequenced material: PBMCs.

The CDR3 here is CASRGTGSSYEQYF. CDR3 DNA: TGTGCCAGCAGGGGGACAGGGAGCTCCTACGAGCAGTACTTC. The chain uses TRBV6-5 and TRBJ2-7; TRBD1 matches 9 bases. Germline V lookup: CDR1 MNHEY, CDR2 SVGAGI. V was clipped by 6 bases and J by 0 bases; unmatched bases: 3. This CDR3 contains 14 residues.